This T cell receptor beta chain was sequenced during a study of OX40 agonist ivuxolimab in advanced cancers. In germline, CDR1 is SGHTA, CDR2 FQGNSA. The CDR3 is 16 amino acids. J lost 1 base, V lost 0 bases, and 4 bases had no gene match. Generated by immunoSEQ multiplex PCR, the TCRdb table keeps only in-frame clones and is missing some. The sample holds about 55,000 clones, almost 85% seen once. The gene calls are TRBV7-2 and TRBJ2-7; 9 bases map to TRBD2. The sequence was obtained from an adult with an advanced solid tumor such as melanoma, head and neck, liver or kidney cancer. This specimen was CD4+ or CD8+ T cells sorted from blood, taken in a trial of the OX40 agonist ivuxolimab. CDR3 nucleotides: TGTGCCAGCAGCTTAGCCGGGACTAGCAGTTCCTACGAGCAGTACTTC. It encodes CASSLAGTSSSYEQYF.